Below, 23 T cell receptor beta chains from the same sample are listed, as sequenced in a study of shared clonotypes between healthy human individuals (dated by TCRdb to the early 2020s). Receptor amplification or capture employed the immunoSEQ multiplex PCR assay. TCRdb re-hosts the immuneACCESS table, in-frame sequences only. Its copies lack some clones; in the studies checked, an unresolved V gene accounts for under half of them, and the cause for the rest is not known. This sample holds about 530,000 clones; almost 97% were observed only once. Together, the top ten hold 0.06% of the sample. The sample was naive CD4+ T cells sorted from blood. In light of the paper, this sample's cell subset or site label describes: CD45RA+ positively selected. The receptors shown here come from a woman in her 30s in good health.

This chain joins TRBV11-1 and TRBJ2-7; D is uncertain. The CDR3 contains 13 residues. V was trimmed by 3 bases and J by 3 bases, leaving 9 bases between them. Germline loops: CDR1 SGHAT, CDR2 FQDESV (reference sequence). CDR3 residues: CASSFLVGYEQYF. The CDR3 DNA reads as TGTGCCAGCAGCTTCTTGGTAGGCTACGAGCAGTACTTC.

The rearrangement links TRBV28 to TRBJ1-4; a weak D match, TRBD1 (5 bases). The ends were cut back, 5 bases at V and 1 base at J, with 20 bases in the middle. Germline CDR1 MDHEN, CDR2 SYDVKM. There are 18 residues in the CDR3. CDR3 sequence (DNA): TGTGCCAGCAGTCGCACGGCGGGGGTTCCTATAACTAATGAAAAACTGTTTTTT. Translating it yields CASSRTAGVPITNEKLFF.

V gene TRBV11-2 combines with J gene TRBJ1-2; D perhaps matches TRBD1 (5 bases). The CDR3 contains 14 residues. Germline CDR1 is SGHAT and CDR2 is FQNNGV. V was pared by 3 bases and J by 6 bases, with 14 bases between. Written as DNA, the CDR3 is TGTGCCAGCAGCTTTGGAGAGGGGCTCAATGGCTACACCTTC. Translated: CASSFGEGLNGYTF.

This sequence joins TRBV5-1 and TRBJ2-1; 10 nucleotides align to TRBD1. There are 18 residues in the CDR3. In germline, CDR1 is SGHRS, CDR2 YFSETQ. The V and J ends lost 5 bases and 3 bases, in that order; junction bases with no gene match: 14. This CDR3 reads CASRSKADRGLYYNEQFF. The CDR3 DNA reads TGCGCCAGCAGATCGAAAGCCGACAGGGGGCTTTACTACAATGAGCAGTTCTTC.

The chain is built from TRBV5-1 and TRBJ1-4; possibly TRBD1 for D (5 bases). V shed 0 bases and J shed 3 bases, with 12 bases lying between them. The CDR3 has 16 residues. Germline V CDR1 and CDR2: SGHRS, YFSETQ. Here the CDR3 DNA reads TGCGCCAGCAGCTTGGACCCTTCAGGGTCTAATGAAAAACTGTTTTTT. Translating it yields CASSLDPSGSNEKLFF.

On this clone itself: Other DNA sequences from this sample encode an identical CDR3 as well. In DNA form, the CDR3 reads TGTGCCAGCTCTCCGAGCCTCTACGAGCAGTACTTC. It encodes CASSPSLYEQYF. The chain recombines TRBV18 with TRBJ2-7; the D is unclear. This CDR3 is 12 amino acids long. V lost 6 bases and J lost 3, with 9 bases in between. Germline V gene sequence: CDR1 KGHSH, CDR2 LQKENI.

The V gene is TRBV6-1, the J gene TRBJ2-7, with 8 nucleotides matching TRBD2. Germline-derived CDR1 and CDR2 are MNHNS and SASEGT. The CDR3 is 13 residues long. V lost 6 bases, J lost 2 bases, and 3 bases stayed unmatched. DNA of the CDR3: TGTGCCAGCAGGACTAGCGCGACCTACGAGCAGTACTTC. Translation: CASRTSATYEQYF.

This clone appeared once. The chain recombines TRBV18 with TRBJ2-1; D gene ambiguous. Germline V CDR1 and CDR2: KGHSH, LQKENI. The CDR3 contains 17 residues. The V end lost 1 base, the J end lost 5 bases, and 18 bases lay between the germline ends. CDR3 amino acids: CASSPQKPGPGDNEQFF. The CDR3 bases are TGTGCCAGCTCACCACAAAAACCGGGCCCTGGGGACAATGAGCAGTTCTTC.

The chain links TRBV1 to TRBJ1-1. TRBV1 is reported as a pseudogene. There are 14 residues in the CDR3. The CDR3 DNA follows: TGCACCAGCAGCCTAAGGTCCGGAGAGACTGAAGCTTTCTTT. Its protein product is CTSSLRSGETEAFF.

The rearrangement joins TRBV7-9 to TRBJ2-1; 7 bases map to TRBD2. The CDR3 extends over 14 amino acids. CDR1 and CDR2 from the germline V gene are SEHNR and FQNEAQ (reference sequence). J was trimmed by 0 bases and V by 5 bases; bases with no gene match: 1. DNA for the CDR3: TGTGCCAGCAGCAAGCGGGACTCCTACAATGAGCAGTTCTTC. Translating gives CASSKRDSYNEQFF.

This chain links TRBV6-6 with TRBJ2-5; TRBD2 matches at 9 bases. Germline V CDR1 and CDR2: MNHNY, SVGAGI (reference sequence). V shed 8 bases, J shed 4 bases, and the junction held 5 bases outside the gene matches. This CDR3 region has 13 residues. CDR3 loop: CASQAGGLETQYF. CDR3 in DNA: TGTGCCAGCCAGGCGGGAGGGTTAGAGACCCAGTACTTC.

The CDR3 sequence: CASSLSPPGKAFF. The CDR3 DNA reads as TGTGCCAGCAGTTTATCCCCACCCGGGAAAGCTTTCTTT. The chain employs TRBV28 and TRBJ1-1; no reliable D call. CDR3 length equals 13 residues. Germline CDR1 reads MDHEN; CDR2 reads SYDVKM. Trimming pared 1 base from V and 9 bases from J, leaving 12 bases between.

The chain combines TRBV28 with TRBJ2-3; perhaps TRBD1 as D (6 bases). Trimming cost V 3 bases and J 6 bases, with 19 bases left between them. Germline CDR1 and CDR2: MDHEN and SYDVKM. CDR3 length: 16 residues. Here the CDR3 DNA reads TGTGCCAGCAGTTTGGACAGACTTCGAACGAGGGATACGCAGTATTTT. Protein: CASSLDRLRTRDTQYF.

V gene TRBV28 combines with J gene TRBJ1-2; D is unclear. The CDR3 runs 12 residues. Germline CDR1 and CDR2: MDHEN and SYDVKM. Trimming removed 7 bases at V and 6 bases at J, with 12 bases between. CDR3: CASTIKGNGYTF. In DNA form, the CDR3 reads TGTGCCAGCACCATAAAGGGAAATGGCTACACCTTC.

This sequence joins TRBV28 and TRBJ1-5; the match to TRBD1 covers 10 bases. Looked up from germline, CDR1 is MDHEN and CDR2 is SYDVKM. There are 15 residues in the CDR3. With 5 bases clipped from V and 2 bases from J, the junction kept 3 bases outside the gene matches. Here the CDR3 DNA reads TGTGCCAGCAGTAGGACAGGGGGTGGCAATCAGCCCCAGCATTTT. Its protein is CASSRTGGGNQPQHF.

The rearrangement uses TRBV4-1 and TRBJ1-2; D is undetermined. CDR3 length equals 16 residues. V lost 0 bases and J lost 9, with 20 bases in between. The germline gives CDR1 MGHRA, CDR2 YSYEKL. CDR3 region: CASSQDYGEVGFSYTF. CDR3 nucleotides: TGCGCCAGCAGCCAAGACTACGGGGAAGTGGGATTTAGCTACACCTTC.

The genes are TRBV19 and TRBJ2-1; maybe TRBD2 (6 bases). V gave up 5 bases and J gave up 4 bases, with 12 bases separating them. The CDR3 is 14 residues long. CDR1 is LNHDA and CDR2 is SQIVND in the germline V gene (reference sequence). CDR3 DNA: TGTGCCAGTAGTTCCACCGGGACTTACAATGAGCAGTTCTTC. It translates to CASSSTGTYNEQFF.

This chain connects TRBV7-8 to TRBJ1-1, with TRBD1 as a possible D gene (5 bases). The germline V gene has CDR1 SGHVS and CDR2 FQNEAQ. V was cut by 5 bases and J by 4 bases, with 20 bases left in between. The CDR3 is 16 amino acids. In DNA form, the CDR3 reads TGTGCCAGCAGCCTCCGGGACCCCCAATCGGGCACTGAAGCTTTCTTT. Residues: CASSLRDPQSGTEAFF.

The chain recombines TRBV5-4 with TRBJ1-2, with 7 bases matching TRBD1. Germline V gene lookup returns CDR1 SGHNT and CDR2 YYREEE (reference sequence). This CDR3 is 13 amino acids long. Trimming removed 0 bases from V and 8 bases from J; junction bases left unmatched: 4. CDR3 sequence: CASSLEGAGGYTF. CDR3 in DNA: TGTGCCAGCAGCTTGGAGGGGGCTGGGGGCTACACCTTC. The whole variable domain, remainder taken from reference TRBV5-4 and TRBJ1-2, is ETGVTQSPTHLIKTRGQQVTLRCSSQSGHNTVSWYQQALGQGPQFIFQYYREEENGRGNFPPRFSGLQFPNYSSELNVNALELDDSALYLCASSLEGAGGYTFGSGTRLTVV.

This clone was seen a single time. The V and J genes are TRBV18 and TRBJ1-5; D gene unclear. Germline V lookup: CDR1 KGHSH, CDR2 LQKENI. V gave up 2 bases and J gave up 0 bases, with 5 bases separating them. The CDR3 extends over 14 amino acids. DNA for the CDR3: TGTGCCAGCTCACCAGAGAATAGCAATCAGCCCCAGCATTTT. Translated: CASSPENSNQPQHF.

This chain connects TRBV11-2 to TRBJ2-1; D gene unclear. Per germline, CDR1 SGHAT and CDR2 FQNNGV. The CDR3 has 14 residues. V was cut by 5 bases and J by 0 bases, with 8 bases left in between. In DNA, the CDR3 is TGTGCCAGCAGCAGTCATCGCTCCTACAATGAGCAGTTCTTC. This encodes CASSSHRSYNEQFF.

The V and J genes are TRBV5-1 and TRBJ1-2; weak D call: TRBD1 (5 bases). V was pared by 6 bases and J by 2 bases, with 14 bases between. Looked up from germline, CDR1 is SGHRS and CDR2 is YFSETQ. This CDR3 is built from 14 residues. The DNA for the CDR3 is TGCGCCAGCACCAAAGACAGTCCCAACTATGGCTACACCTTC. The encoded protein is CASTKDSPNYGYTF. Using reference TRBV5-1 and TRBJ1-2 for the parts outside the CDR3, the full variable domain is KAGVTQTPRYLIKTRGQQVTLSCSPISGHRSVSWYQQTPGQGLQFLFEYFSETQRNKGNFPGRFSGRQFSNSRSEMNVSTLELGDSALYLCASTKDSPNYGYTFGSGTRLTVV.

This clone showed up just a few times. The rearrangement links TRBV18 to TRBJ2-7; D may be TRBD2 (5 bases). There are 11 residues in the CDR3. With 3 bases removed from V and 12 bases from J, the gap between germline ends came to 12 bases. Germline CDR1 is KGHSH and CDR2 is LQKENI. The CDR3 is CASSPVGGGYF. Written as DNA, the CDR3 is TGTGCCAGCTCACCCGTAGGTGGAGGGTACTTC. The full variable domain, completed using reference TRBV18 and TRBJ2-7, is NAGVMQNPRHLVRRRGQEARLRCSPMKGHSHVYWYRQLPEEGLKFMVYLQKENIIDESGMPKERFSAEFPKEGPSILRIQQVVRGDSAAYFCASSPVGGGYFGPGTRLTVT.